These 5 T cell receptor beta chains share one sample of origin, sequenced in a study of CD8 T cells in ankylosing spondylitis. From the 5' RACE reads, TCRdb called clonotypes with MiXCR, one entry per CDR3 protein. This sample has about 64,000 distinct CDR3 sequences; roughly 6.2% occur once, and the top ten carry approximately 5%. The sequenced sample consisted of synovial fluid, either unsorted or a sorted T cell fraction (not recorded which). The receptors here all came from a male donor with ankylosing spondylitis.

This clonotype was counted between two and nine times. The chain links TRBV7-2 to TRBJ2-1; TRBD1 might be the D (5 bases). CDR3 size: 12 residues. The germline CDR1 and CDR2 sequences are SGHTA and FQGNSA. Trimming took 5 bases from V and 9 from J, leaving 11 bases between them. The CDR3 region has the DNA TGTGCCAGCAGCAGGGGTGTGGGTGAGCAGTTCTTC. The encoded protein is CASSRGVGEQFF.

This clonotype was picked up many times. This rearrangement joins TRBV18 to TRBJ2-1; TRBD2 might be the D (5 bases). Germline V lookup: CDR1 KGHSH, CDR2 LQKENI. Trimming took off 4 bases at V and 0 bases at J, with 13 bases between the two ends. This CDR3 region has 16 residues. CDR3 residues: CASSLDLGSSYNEQFF. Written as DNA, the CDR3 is TGTGCCAGCTCACTCGATTTGGGGAGCTCCTACAATGAGCAGTTCTTC.

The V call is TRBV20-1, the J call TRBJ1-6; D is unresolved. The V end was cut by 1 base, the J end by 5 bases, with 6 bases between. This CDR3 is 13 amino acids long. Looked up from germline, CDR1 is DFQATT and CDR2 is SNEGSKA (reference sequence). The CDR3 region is CSARVADNSPLHF. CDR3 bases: TGCAGTGCTAGAGTGGCTGATAATTCACCCCTCCACTTT.

The CDR3 reads CASSYSPQPLNTEAFF. CDR3 in DNA: TGTGCCAGCAGTTACTCTCCGCAGCCGTTGAACACTGAAGCTTTCTTT. The rearrangement links TRBV6-5 to TRBJ1-1; D is undetermined. This CDR3 contains 16 residues. Germline-derived CDR1 and CDR2 are MNHEY and SVGAGI. Trimming pared 0 bases from V and 0 bases from J, leaving 11 bases between.

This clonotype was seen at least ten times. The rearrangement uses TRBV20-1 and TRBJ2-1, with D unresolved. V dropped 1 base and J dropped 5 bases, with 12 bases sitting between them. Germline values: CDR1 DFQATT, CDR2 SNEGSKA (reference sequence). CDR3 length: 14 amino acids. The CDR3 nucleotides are TGCAGTGCTAGAGTAAGAGCCCTGAACAATGAGCAGTTCTTC. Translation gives CSARVRALNNEQFF.